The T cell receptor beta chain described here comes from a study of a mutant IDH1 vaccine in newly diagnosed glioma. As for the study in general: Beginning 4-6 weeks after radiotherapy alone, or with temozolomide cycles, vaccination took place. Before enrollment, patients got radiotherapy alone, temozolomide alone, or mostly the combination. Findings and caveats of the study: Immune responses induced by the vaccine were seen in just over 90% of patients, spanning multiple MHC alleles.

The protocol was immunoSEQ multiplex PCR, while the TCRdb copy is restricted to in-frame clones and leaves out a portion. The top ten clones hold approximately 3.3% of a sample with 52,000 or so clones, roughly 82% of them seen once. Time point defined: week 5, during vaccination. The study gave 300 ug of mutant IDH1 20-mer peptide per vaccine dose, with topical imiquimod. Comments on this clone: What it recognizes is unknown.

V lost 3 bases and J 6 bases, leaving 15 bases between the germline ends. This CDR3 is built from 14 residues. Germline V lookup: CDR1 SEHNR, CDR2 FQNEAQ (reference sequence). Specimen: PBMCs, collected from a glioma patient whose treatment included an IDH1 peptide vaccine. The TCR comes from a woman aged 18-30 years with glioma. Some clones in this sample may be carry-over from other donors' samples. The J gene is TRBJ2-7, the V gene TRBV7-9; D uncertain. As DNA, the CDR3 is TGTGCCAGCAGCTTCGGCCCGGCCACCGTCGAGCAGTACTTC. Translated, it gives CASSFGPATVEQYF.